This passage covers 2 T cell receptor beta chains from one sample sequenced in a study of T cell responses to AZD1222 COVID-19 vaccine. Here immunoSEQ multiplex PCR was the method, and the copy in TCRdb shows in-frame clones only, minus some. The profile shows just over 80,000 clones, 75% to 90% of them singletons. The sample in question was peripheral blood, obtained on day 0 of AZD1222 vaccination. The source of these receptors is an adult in good health.

The CDR3 bases are TGTGCCAGTAGGACAGGTCTTGGTAACTATGGCTACACCTTC. Amino acid sequence: CASRTGLGNYGYTF. The V call is TRBV19, the J call TRBJ1-2; D is perhaps TRBD1 (6 bases). V shed 6 bases and J shed 1 base, with 12 bases lying between them. CDR3 size: 14 residues. Germline V gene lookup returns CDR1 LNHDA and CDR2 SQIVND (reference sequence).

The chain has TRBV7-9 and TRBJ2-7, with D tentatively TRBD1 (6 bases). This CDR3 contains 17 residues. Germline lookup yields CDR1 SEHNR and CDR2 FQNEAQ (reference sequence). Trimming removed 5 bases from V and 3 bases from J, with 23 bases in between. The CDR3 DNA follows: TGTGCCAGCAGCCCCTTGGGGAGCAGGGGAGATTTCTACGAGCAGTACTTC. As protein: CASSPLGSRGDFYEQYF.